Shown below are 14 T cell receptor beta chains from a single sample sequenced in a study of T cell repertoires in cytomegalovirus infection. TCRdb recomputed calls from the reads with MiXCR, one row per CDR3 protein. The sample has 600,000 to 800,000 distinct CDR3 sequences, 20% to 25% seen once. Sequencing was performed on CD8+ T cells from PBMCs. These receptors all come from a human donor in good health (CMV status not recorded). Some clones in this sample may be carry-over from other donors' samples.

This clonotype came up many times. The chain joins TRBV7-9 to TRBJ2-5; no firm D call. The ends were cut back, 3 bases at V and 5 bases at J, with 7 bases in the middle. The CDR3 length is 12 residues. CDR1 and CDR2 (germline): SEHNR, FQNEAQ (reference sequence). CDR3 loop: CASSLGSETQYF. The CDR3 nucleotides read TGTGCCAGCAGCTTGGGGTCTGAGACCCAGTACTTC.

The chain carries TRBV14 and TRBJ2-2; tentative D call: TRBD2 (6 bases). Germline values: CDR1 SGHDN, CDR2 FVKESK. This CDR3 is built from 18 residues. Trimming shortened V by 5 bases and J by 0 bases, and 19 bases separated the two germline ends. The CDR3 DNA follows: TGTGCCAGCAGCTCACCAACAATTAGCGGCACGAACACCGGGGAGCTGTTTTTT. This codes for CASSSPTISGTNTGELFF.

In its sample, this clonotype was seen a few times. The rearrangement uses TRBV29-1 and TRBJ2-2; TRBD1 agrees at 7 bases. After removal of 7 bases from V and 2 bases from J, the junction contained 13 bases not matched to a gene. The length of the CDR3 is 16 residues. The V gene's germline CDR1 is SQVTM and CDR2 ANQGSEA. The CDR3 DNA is TGCAGCGGATTAGGATGGACAGGAAGTAACACCGGGGAGCTGTTTTTT. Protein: CSGLGWTGSNTGELFF.

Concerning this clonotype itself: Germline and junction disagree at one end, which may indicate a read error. CDR3 sequence (DNA): TGTGCCAGCAGGGAAGGAGGGAGTGACACTGAAGCTTTCTTT. It encodes CASREGGSDTEAFF. The gene calls are TRBV2 and TRBJ1-1; D unresolved. This CDR3 region has 14 residues. Germline V CDR1 and CDR2: SNHLY, FYNNEI.

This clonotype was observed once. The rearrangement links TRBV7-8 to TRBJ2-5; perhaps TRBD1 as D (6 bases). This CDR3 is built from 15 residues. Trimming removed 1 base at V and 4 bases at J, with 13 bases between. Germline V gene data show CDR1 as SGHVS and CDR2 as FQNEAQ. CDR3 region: CASSLVKGVRETQYF. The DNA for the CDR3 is TGTGCCAGCAGCTTAGTTAAGGGGGTGAGAGAGACCCAGTACTTC.

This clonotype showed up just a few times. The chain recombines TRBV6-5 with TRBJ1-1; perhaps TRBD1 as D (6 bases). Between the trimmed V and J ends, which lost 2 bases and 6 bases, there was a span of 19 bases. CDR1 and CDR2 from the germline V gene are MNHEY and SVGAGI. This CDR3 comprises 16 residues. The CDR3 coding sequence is TGTGCCAGCAGTTACCCTTCCTCAAGAGGGGGGCCTGAAGCTTTCTTT. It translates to CASSYPSSRGGPEAFF.

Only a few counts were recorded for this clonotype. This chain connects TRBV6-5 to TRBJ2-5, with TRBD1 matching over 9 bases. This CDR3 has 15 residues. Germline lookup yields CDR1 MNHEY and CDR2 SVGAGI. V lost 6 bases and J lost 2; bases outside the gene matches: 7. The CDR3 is CASREGQGWQETQYF. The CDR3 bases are TGTGCCAGCAGGGAGGGACAGGGATGGCAAGAGACCCAGTACTTC.

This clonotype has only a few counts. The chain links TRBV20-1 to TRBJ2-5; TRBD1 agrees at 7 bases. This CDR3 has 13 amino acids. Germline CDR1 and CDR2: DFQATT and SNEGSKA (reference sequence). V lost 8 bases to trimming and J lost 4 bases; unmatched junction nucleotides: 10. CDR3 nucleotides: TGCAGTCCACAGGGGTTTTTGCTAGAGACCCAGTACTTC. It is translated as CSPQGFLLETQYF.

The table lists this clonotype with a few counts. CDR3 amino acids: CASSMRHPTGELFF. The DNA for the CDR3 is TGTGCCAGTAGTATGCGACACCCGACCGGGGAGCTGTTTTTT. The V call is TRBV19, the J call TRBJ2-2; D unclear. V lost 3 bases and J lost 5, with 10 bases in between. The CDR3 totals 14 residues. CDR1 is LNHDA, CDR2 SQIVND, per germline (reference sequence).

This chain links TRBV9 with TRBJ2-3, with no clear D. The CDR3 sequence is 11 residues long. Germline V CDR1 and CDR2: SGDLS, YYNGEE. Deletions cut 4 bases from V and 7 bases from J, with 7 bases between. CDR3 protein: CASSRDYTQYF. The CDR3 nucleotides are TGTGCCAGCAGCAGAGACTATACGCAGTATTTT.

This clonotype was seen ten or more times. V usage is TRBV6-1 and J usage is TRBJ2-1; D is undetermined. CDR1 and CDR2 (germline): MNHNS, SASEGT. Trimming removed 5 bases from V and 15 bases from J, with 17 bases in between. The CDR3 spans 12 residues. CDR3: CASSPAGSPRFF. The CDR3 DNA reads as TGTGCCAGCAGTCCCGCCGGGTCCCCAAGGTTCTTC.

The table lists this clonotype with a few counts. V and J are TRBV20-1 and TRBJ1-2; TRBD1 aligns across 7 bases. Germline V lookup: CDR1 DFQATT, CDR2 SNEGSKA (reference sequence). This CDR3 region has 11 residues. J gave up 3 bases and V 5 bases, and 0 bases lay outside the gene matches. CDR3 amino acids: CSADRDYGYTF. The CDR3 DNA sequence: TGCAGTGCTGACAGGGACTATGGCTACACCTTC.

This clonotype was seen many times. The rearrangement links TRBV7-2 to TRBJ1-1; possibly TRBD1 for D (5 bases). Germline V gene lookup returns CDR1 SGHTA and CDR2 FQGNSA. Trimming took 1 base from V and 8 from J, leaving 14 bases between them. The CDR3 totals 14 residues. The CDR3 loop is CASSLGPLRGEAFF. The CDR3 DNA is TGTGCCAGCAGCTTAGGACCCTTACGGGGGGAAGCTTTCTTT.

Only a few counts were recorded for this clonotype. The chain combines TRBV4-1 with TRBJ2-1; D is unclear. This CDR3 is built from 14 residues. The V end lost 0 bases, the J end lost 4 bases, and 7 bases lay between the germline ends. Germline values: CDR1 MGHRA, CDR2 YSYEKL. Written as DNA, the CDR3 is TGCGCCAGCAGCCAAGAAGACGGATACAATGAGCAGTTCTTC. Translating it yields CASSQEDGYNEQFF.